This T cell receptor beta chain was retrieved from a study of cytomegalovirus exposure and HLA in healthy donors listed by TCRdb under 2017. Turning to the overall study: In an earlier analysis of 550 to 750 of the donors, under 300 Gb of sequence data and approximately 120 million unique TCR beta sequences from roughly 180 million T cells were reported. Among almost 400 genotyped donors of the cohort, an average of around 240,000 unique TCR beta nucleotide sequences were sequenced per donor, roughly 18% of them non-productive. In the later analysis, no new phenotypic data were used to find candidate immune exposures; instead, reliance was placed on TCR beta sequences and their occurrence across donors. Alongside the repertoire data, information on donor age, sex, ethnicity and CMV serostatus was compiled. An early release that covered around 590 HLA-typed donors contained approximately 300 gigabases of sequencing data and about 84 million unique TCR sequences. A later genetic analysis took genome-wide SNP genotypes for about 55% of the roughly 670 donors and used that subset as a discovery cohort. All discovery cohort repertoires had been generated using a single sequencing platform. HLA typing included class I and class II loci at four-digit resolution. In an earlier analysis of about 590 of the donors, high-throughput TCR beta sequencing was used to judge whether each TCR beta V gene segment behaved as functional or pseudogenic. Typing coverage varied by locus: about 620-630 donors for A, B, C, DRB1 and DQB1; approximately 500 for DQA1; more than 600 for DPA1; fewer than 480 for DPB1. Of the approximately 370 genotyped donors, approximately 80% were placed in the genetic ancestry cluster associated with self-reported Caucasian donors. Four or five DR-DQ haplotypes were treated as single units for association and clustering because of strong linkage in the cohort. The study used immunosequencing to profile the T cell repertoires of some 600 subjects and linked those repertoires to cytomegalovirus serostatus. A later analysis re-analyzed previously published TCR beta repertoires from about 600 donors and added high-resolution HLA genotyping to study TCR occurrence patterns. The study combined high-throughput TCR immunosequencing, statistical association of individual TCRs with disease status, and machine learning to predict cytomegalovirus infection status. A separate validation cohort of 100 to 150 different subjects was used in addition to the approximately 610-subject first cohort. The study aimed to test whether signatures of past pathogen exposure could be identified by cataloging public T cell receptors. The paper as a whole reports these results and caveats: According to a later analysis, TCR association rates differed among HLA loci, with DRB1 alleles showing the most associated TCRs and HLA-C alleles showing the fewest. In vitro tests confirmed that a few of the cytomegalovirus-associated TCR beta chains recognize cytomegalovirus antigens. Because counts were too low, roughly 18 rarely observed V segments, including chromosome 9 orphons, were left out of the earlier analysis of about 620 of the donors. A total of roughly 160 TCR beta chains were listed by the study as associated with cytomegalovirus. For the cohort, immune exposure information was limited to CMV serostatus. In an earlier analysis of under 600 of the donors, most TCR beta V segments were observed in productive rearrangements about 87% or about 30% of the time, broadly matching IMGT annotations. While some public TCRs were present in many individuals, most TCR sequences turned up only very rarely across donors. A further reported finding was that TCR beta sequences accurately predicted the HLA-A and HLA-B alleles for most subjects in the first cohort. Specific HLA alleles were associated with 15,000 to 20,000 TCR beta sequences at a false discovery rate of 0.05 in a later analysis. The authors suggested that the approach could potentially be generalized to other disease states and immunological phenotypes. The sequencing pipeline was judged likely to have produced a cluster of highly shared sequence variants as a technical artifact. According to a later genetic analysis, donors in an Asian-associated ancestry cluster had fewer N-insertions in productive TCRs than the approximately 700-donor mean. HLA typing was unavailable for some donors at each locus, so association tests used only the typed subset. Several of the top co-occurrence clusters appeared to be linked to parvovirus B19, influenza, CMV and Epstein-Barr virus, according to a later analysis. A later analysis found that most CMV-associated TCR beta chains appeared HLA-restricted, with HLA associations seemingly driven largely by CMV exposure. Linkage disequilibrium might explain the correlated functional status among segregating V segments, but an unknown experimental factor could not be excluded. Compared with equally common non-associated chains, HLA-associated TCR beta chains in a later analysis were more clonally expanded and had lower generation probabilities. Assigning TCR associations to individual alleles was difficult when HLA alleles, especially DR and DQ, strongly co-occurred. Roughly uniform sequencing depth across donors was assumed in presence/absence analyses, although this assumption may not hold. Some IMGT-functional V segments, including TRBV6-2 and TRBV6-3, could not be distinguished by the 87-base-pair reads and were therefore excluded. The classifier was reported to diagnose cytomegalovirus status with high specificity and sensitivity in both the original and validation cohorts. V-gene and J-gene trimming of TCR beta chains was associated with a missense DCLRE1C variant in a later genetic analysis, and the association was replicated in an independent cohort. In this cohort, only TCR beta chains were sequenced, and detectable features were limited by the absence of alpha or paired-chain data.

In total, over 600 healthy bone marrow donors made up the cohort. All cohort members were sampled while nominally healthy, although unrecorded immune exposures were likely present. The donor was CMV seronegative and was included in the group of around 320 seronegative cohort members. Each donor provided a peripheral blood sample, and peripheral blood mononuclear cells were used for TCR beta sequencing. The Qiagen DNeasy Blood Extraction Kit was used to extract genomic DNA from the blood cell samples. In its sample, this clone was seen once. Its antigen is unknown. No quality values exist for individual bases; no much larger clone is one base distant. Receptor libraries were prepared by the immunoSEQ multiplex PCR assay. The multiplex PCR relied on a mix of 60 forward primers for TCR Vbeta segments and 13 reverse primers for TCR Jbeta segments. The CDR3 region of rearranged TCR beta genes was amplified from genomic DNA with a multiplex PCR assay. The amplified TCR beta libraries were sequenced on the Illumina HiSeq System as 87-base-pair reads. In the authors' own workflow: Across the 700 or so repertoires, a later analysis counted about 81 million unique TCR beta chains, roughly 11 million of which were shared by at least two donors. Raw reads were error-corrected and collapsed into unique sequences with a nearest-neighbor algorithm that merged closely related sequences to remove PCR and sequencing errors. CDR3 sequences were aligned to IMGT reference sequences to assign V, D and J gene segments. For a sequence to be retained, a match of at least six nucleotides to both a V gene segment and a J gene segment was required. Rearrangements were classified as productive when the CDR3 lacked stop codons and remained in frame with V and J, and all other rearrangements were classified as non-productive. Following IMGT convention, CDR3 was defined as the stretch from the second conserved V-encoded cysteine up to the conserved J-encoded phenylalanine. Sequences without an unambiguous match to a single V gene segment were excluded from the earlier analysis of several hundred of the donors. In an earlier analysis of 587 of the donors, V segments were called functional above 56.7% productive rearrangements and were called segregating when the between-donor standard deviation exceeded 5%. To diagnose cytomegalovirus status from the catalog of TCR beta chain sequences, a statistical classification framework was built. In a later analysis, TCR nucleotide sequences were compared against IMGT/GENE-DB human TR gene sequences so that V and J genes could be assigned. In a later analysis, CDR3 sequences and most-parsimonious VDJ recombination scenarios were assigned using the TCRdist pipeline. In a later analysis, every TCR beta chain was defined by the combination of its CDR3 amino acid sequence and its V-gene family, and reads without a unique V-gene family were dropped. In a later analysis, a few hundred highly shared, low-generation-probability nucleotide sequences were removed to address suspected cross-contamination and a sequencing artifact. A later analysis calculated a clonal expansion index for each public chain from normalized within-repertoire ranks of inferred template counts. In a later analysis, generation probabilities were computed with a VDJ recombination model fitted to out-of-frame rearrangements, and the resulting probabilities were checked against IGoR. Hypergeometric tests were used in a later analysis to score TCR-TCR, TCR-HLA and TCR-CMV co-occurrence, with a repertoire-size bias correction applied to the TCR pairs. A later analysis estimated false discovery rates by permuting HLA or CMV assignments 20 times. In a later analysis, co-occurring TCRs were grouped with DBSCAN, and TCRdist sequence similarity was added when clustering was performed within HLA-allele-positive subsets. Co-occurrence clustering excluded repertoires with fewer than 30,000 or more than 120,000 public chains, plus five with anomalous nucleotide sharing. Here the immuneACCESS table is served through TCRdb, limited to in-frame sequences with V and J called. Missing clones are a known gap in these copies; in checked studies unresolved V genes cover under half, and the rest lacks a known reason. That table supplies the V and J calls and clone size; D and trimming were determined from the DNA. In all, the sample holds more than 100,000 clones, and about 87% of those were seen once. Around 5.5% of the sample goes to the ten largest clones.

Relative to germline, V is missing 0 bases and J is missing 9 bases, with 12 bases of the junction outside any gene match. Taken from cysteine to phenylalanine, the CDR3 has 17 residues. The read is trimmed to its CDR3 DNA, 51 bases read in frame from base 1. Per the germline V gene, SGHRS is the CDR1 and YFSETQ is the CDR2. The receptor was isolated from a woman aged 25 to 39 in good health and CMV-seronegative. This sequence uses TRBV5-1 and TRBJ1-6, with 7 bases in between that match TRBD1. Sequenced material: PBMCs. CDR3 region: CASSLGSYRGRGSPLHF. The DNA is TGCGCCAGCAGCTTGGGGAGCTACAGGGGACGGGGTTCACCCCTCCACTTT.